A selection of T cell receptor beta chains follows, all from one sample in a study of sequential checkpoint blockade in melanoma. Measured with immunoSEQ multiplex PCR; TCRdb has only the in-frame clones, and not every one. Seen here are 5,000 or so clones, roughly 76% observed once, and the top ten hold roughly half. The sample in question was CD8+ T cells sorted from blood (inferred from file names), obtained from a patient given nivolumab and ipilimumab in sequence. The origin of the receptors is a human patient with melanoma. Some clones in this sample may be carry-over from other donors' samples. Both conserved end residues are part of each CDR3. D genes are given only for firm matches. The size of a clone is reported for some rows only, either as once, few or many, or as a class for expanded clones.

j_call	cdr3_length	d_call	clone_size	v_call	cdr3_nt	cdr3_aa
TRBJ2-1	17	TRBD2	NA	TRBV4-2	TGTGCCAGCAGCCAGGAAACTAGCGGGGGGCCGAACAATGAGCAGTTCTTC	CASSQETSGGPNNEQFF
TRBJ1-5	13	NA	NA	TRBV28	TGTGCCAGCAGTTTTATCGGGAATCAGCCCCAGCATTTT	CASSFIGNQPQHF
TRBJ2-7	15	TRBD1	NA	TRBV9	TGTGCCAGCAGCGGGGGGGACAGGGGGCTCTACGAGCAGTACTTC	CASSGGDRGLYEQYF
TRBJ1-1	13	NA	NA	TRBV5-1	TGCGCCAGCAGCGCCCCGGGCGGGGGTGAAGCTTTCTTT	CASSAPGGGEAFF
TRBJ1-2	16	TRBD1	NA	TRBV10-3	TGTGCCATCAATCCCGGACAGGGGGCGAGGTCTTTCGGCTACACCTTC	CAINPGQGARSFGYTF
TRBJ2-7	15	NA	NA	TRBV28	TGTGCCAGCAGTTTAGGGACAAGGGGACGGGGCGAGCAGTACTTC	CASSLGTRGRGEQYF
TRBJ2-5	15	NA	NA	TRBV7-9	TGTGCCAGCAGCCCCCCGCTCCGAATACGGGAGACCCAGTACTTC	CASSPPLRIRETQYF
TRBJ2-1	18	TRBD1	few	TRBV7-9	TGTGCCAGCAGCTCACGCGCGCCCGGGACAGGGACTTACAATGAGCAGTTCTTC	CASSSRAPGTGTYNEQFF
TRBJ1-1	15	NA	NA	TRBV5-1	TGCGCCAGCAGCTTGCCCGGGGGAGGAGACACTGAAGCTTTCTTT	CASSLPGGGDTEAFF
TRBJ2-1	18	TRBD2	NA	TRBV4-1	TGCGCCAGCAGCCATCTAACCGGGACTAGCGGGGGTTACAATGAGCAGTTCTTC	CASSHLTGTSGGYNEQFF
TRBJ1-6	15	NA	NA	TRBV7-9	TGTGCCAGCAGCGCCCCCCGCGGACAGAATTCACCCCTCCACTTT	CASSAPRGQNSPLHF
TRBJ2-1	15	NA	NA	TRBV19	TGTGCCAGTAGTAGGGGGACTGACTCCTACAATGAGCAGTTCTTC	CASSRGTDSYNEQFF
TRBJ2-2	13	NA	NA	TRBV19	TGTGCCAGTAGTTCTTCGCGCACCGGGGAGCTGTTTTTT	CASSSSRTGELFF
TRBJ2-7	16	NA	NA	TRBV4-3	TGCGCCAGCAGCCTCCACACAGGGAAAGATCCCAAGGAGCAGTACTTC	CASSLHTGKDPKEQYF
TRBJ2-5	15	TRBD1	NA	TRBV7-9	TGTGCCAGCAGCCCCCGGGACAGAGTCCAAGAGACCCAGTACTTC	CASSPRDRVQETQYF
TRBJ2-5	16	TRBD2	NA	TRBV11-1	TGTGCCAGCAGCAAACCGGGACTAGCGGGGACTGAGACCCAGTACTTC	CASSKPGLAGTETQYF
TRBJ1-5	15	NA	NA	TRBV5-1	TGCGCCAGCAGCAAATATTCGGGGGGCAATCAGCCCCAGCATTTT	CASSKYSGGNQPQHF
TRBJ2-2	14	TRBD1	NA	TRBV6-5	TGTGCCAGCAGTTACTCGACAGGGTTCAGGGAGCTGTTTTTT	CASSYSTGFRELFF
TRBJ2-3	15	TRBD1	NA	TRBV9	TGTGCCAGCAGCTCGAAGACAGGGGGCACAGATACGCAGTATTTT	CASSSKTGGTDTQYF
TRBJ1-3	14	NA	NA	TRBV7-8	TGTGCCAGCAGCCAAAGAACCGTACGAGACACCATATATTTT	CASSQRTVRDTIYF
TRBJ2-1	14	NA	NA	TRBV4-3	TGCGCCAGCAGCCCGCCCGGGGACTACAATGAGCAGTTCTTC	CASSPPGDYNEQFF
TRBJ2-7	13	TRBD2	NA	TRBV7-2	TGTGCCAGCAGCTGGGGGACTAGCTACGAGCAGTACTTC	CASSWGTSYEQYF
TRBJ1-1	15	TRBD1	once	TRBV9	TGTGCCAGCAGCGCTACCGGGACAGTGAACACTGAAGCTTTCTTT	CASSATGTVNTEAFF
TRBJ2-7	16	TRBD1	NA	TRBV18	TGTGCCAGCTCAGCAACAGGGGTTCAAACGGGCTACGAGCAGTACTTC	CASSATGVQTGYEQYF
TRBJ1-5	13	NA	NA	TRBV7-6	TGTGCCAGCAGCCTGGGGGGGATTCAGCCCCAGCATTTT	CASSLGGIQPQHF
TRBJ2-7	15	NA	few	TRBV1	TGCACCAGCAGCCTAAGGGGGCAGGGATCCTACGAGCAGTACTTC	CTSSLRGQGSYEQYF
TRBJ1-4	15	NA	NA	TRBV6-6	TGTGCCAGCAGTCCCCCGTTCTTGACTAATGAAAAACTGTTTTTT	CASSPPFLTNEKLFF
TRBJ1-5	15	TRBD1	NA	TRBV19	TGTGCCAGTAGTAAAGCCGGACAGGGGGGTCAGCCCCAGCATTTT	CASSKAGQGGQPQHF
TRBJ2-7	16	TRBD1	NA	TRBV23-1	TGCGCCAGCAGTCAGCCCCAATCGGGACAGACCTACGAGCAGTACTTC	CASSQPQSGQTYEQYF
TRBJ1-2	15	NA	NA	TRBV19	TGTGCCAGTAGTATTAAGGACAGCTCTAACTATGGCTACACCTTC	CASSIKDSSNYGYTF
TRBJ1-2	14	TRBD1	NA	TRBV9	TGTGCCAGCAGCGTGATGGGACAGGGAAACGGCTACACCTTC	CASSVMGQGNGYTF
TRBJ1-2	11	NA	NA	TRBV5-6	TGTGCCAGCAGTCTCGACTATGGCTACACCTTC	CASSLDYGYTF
TRBJ2-2	17	NA	NA	TRBV9	TGTGCCAGCAGCCCCCAGGGGGCGGGGGCGAACACCGGGGAGCTGTTTTTT	CASSPQGAGANTGELFF
TRBJ1-5	16	NA	NA	TRBV6-6	TGTGCCAGCAGTTACGTCGGGGTCCGGAACAATCAGCCCCAGCATTTT	CASSYVGVRNNQPQHF
TRBJ1-5	12	NA	once	TRBV4-1	TGCGCCAGCAGCCAAGGAGGAGAGCCCCAGCATTTT	CASSQGGEPQHF
TRBJ2-3	15	TRBD2	NA	TRBV28	TGTGCCAGCAGTTCCGGGACTAGTTTTCGGGATACGCAGTATTTT	CASSSGTSFRDTQYF
TRBJ1-5	15	NA	few	TRBV4-1	TGCGCCAGCAGCCCTCAGGCCGGGAAGGGTCAGCCCCAGCATTTT	CASSPQAGKGQPQHF
TRBJ1-2	12	NA	NA	TRBV6-1	TGTGCCAGCGGGGCAGGCGGTAATGGCTACACCTTC	CASGAGGNGYTF
TRBJ1-4	14	NA	NA	TRBV6-1	TGTGCCAGCAGTCACGGACAACTGGGGGAAAAACTGTTTTTT	CASSHGQLGEKLFF
TRBJ1-2	15	NA	few	TRBV5-1	TGCGCCAGCAGCTTGGCAAGGCAGGGGAGCTATGGCTACACCTTC	CASSLARQGSYGYTF